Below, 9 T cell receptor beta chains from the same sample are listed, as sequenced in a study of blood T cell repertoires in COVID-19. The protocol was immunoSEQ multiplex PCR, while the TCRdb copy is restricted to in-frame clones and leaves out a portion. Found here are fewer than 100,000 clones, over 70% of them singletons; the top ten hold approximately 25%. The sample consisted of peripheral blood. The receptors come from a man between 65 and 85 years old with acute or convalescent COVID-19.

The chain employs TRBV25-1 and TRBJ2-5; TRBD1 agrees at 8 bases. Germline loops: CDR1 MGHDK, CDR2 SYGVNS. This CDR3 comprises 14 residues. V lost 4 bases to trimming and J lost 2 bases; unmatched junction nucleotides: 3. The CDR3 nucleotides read TGTGCCAGCAGTGCCTACAGGGGGCAAGAGACCCAGTACTTC. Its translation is CASSAYRGQETQYF.

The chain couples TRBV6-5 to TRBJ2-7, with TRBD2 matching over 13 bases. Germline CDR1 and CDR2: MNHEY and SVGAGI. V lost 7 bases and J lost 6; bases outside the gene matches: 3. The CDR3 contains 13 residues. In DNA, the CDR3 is TGTGCCAGCAAGGGACTAGCGGGACGCGAGCAGTACTTC. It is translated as CASKGLAGREQYF.

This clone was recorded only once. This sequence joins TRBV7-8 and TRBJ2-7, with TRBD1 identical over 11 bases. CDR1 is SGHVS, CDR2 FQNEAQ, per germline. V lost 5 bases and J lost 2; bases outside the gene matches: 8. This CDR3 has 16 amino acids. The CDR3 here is CASSPSPGQGAYEQYF. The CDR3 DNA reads TGTGCCAGCAGCCCCAGTCCGGGACAGGGGGCCTACGAGCAGTACTTC. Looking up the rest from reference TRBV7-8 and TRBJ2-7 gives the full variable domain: GAGVSQSPRYKVAKRGQDVALRCDPISGHVSLFWYQQALGQGPEFLTYFQNEAQLDKSGLPSDRFFAERPEGSVSTLKIQRTQQEDSAVYLCASSPSPGQGAYEQYFGPGTRLTVT.

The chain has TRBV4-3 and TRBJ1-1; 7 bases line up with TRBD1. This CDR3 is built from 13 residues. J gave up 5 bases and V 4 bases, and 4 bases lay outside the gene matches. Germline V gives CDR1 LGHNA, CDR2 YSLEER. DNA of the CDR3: TGCGCCAGCAGCCCAGGGGGACGAACTGAAGCTTTCTTT. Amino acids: CASSPGGRTEAFF.

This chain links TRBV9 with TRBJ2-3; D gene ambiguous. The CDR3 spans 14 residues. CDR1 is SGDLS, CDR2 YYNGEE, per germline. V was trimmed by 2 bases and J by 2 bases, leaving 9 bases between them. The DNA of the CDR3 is TGTGCCAGCAGCGTTAGTCCCTACACAGATACGCAGTATTTT. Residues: CASSVSPYTDTQYF.

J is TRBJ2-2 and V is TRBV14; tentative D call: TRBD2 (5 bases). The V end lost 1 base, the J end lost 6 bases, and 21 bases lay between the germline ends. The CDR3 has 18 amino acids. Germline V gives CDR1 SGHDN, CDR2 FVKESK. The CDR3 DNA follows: TGTGCCAGCAGCCAAGGAATACTAGGAGCTAATTCGGCCGGGGAGCTGTTTTTT. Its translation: CASSQGILGANSAGELFF.

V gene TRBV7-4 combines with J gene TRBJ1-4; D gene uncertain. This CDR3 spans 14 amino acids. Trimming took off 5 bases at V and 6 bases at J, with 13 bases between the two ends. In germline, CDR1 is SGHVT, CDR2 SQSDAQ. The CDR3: CASSRLAGDEKLFF. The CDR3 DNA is TGTGCCAGCAGCCGACTGGCCGGGGATGAAAAACTGTTTTTT.

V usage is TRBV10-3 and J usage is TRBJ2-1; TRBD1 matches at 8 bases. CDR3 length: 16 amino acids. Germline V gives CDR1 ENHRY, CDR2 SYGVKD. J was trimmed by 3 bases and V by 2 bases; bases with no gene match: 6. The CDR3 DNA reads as TGTGCCATCAGTGAGCCTGACAGGGGATTCTACAATGAGCAGTTCTTC. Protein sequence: CAISEPDRGFYNEQFF.

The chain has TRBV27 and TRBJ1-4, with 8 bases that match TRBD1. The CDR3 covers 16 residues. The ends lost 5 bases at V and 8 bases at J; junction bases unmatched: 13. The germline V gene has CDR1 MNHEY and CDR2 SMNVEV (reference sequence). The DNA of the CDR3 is TGTGCCAGCAGTAGAGGGACAGGCCAGAATCGGGAAAAACTGTTTTTT. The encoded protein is CASSRGTGQNREKLFF.